This TCR beta chain was found in a study of shared clonotypes between healthy human individuals. About the research overall: Each donor's CD8 memory used one plate, CD8 naive two, each CD4 subset three.

Donors were healthy HIV-negative adults without recent acute infections or vaccinations. The V gene's germline CDR1 is SNHLY and CDR2 FYNNEI. J lost 4 bases, V lost 4 bases, and 5 bases had no gene match. CDR3 length: 15 amino acids. Clones were sequenced by immunoSEQ multiplex PCR, and TCRdb holds only the in-frame ones, with some missing. Seen here are 2,100,000 or so clones, approximately 94% observed once, and the top ten hold less than 0.15%. Sequenced material: naive CD4+ T cells sorted from blood. The subset is: CD45RA+ positively selected. V is TRBV2 and J is TRBJ1-4, with 8 nucleotides matching TRBD1. The TCR originated in a man aged 18-30 years in good health. The CDR3 bases are TGTGCCAGCAGTGCCAGGGGGCTCTTTAATGAAAAACTGTTTTTT. Amino acid sequence: CASSARGLFNEKLFF.